Each of the 18 T cell receptor beta chains below was sequenced from the same sample in a study of blood T cell repertoires in COVID-19. Sequenced by immunoSEQ multiplex PCR; TCRdb stores in-frame clones only, minus some. The sample carries more than 200,000 clones, around 90% recorded once. The source material was PBMCs or T cells enriched from blood (not recorded which). The receptors derive from a woman aged 50 to 60 who had recovered from COVID-19.

J is TRBJ2-3 and V is TRBV5-6; 8 nucleotides line up with TRBD1. The germline CDR1 and CDR2 sequences are SGHDT and YYEEEE. The CDR3 consists of 15 residues. J was trimmed by 1 base and V by 4 bases; bases with no gene match: 5. In DNA form, the CDR3 reads TGTGCCAGCAGCCCGGGGACAGGTCGCACAGATACGCAGTATTTT. Translated: CASSPGTGRTDTQYF.

The genes are TRBV10-3 and TRBJ2-1; a weak D match, TRBD1 (5 bases). Germline V lookup: CDR1 ENHRY, CDR2 SYGVKD. The CDR3 loop spans 15 amino acids. V was cut by 0 bases and J by 8 bases, with 14 bases left in between. CDR3 sequence (DNA): TGTGCCATCAGTGAGTCGAGCAGGGTTTGGGATGAGCAGTTCTTC. It specifies CAISESSRVWDEQFF.

This chain links TRBV11-3 with TRBJ1-4, with 9 nucleotides matching TRBD1. CDR3 size: 15 residues. With V trimmed by 5 bases and J by 6 bases, 7 bases remained unmatched. Germline-derived CDR1 and CDR2 are SGHNT and YENEEA. CDR3 bases: TGTGCCAGCAGCCCCTGCCGGGACAGGGATGAAAAACTGTTTTTT. This codes for CASSPCRDRDEKLFF.

The rearrangement uses TRBV29-1 and TRBJ2-7; no definite D call. This CDR3 is built from 12 residues. The V and J ends lost 4 bases and 3 bases respectively, with 10 bases between them. CDR1 is SQVTM, CDR2 ANQGSEA, per germline. CDR3 in amino acids: CSVGASGYEQYF. Written as DNA, the CDR3 is TGCAGCGTTGGGGCGTCTGGCTACGAGCAGTACTTC.

This clone was seen just once. The CDR3 DNA reads TGTGCCAGCAGAACAAGACTAGCTTACGAGCAGTACTTC. The encoded protein is CASRTRLAYEQYF. J is TRBJ2-7 and V is TRBV3-1 (or the pseudogene TRBV3-2), with 7 bases lining up with TRBD2. V dropped 6 bases and J dropped 4; count of bases not matched to a gene: 6. Germline CDR1 reads LGHDT; CDR2 reads YNNKEL (reference sequence). The CDR3 has 13 residues.

The chain is built from TRBV5-1 and TRBJ2-7, with a weak D call TRBD1 (5 bases). The CDR3 is 15 amino acids. Germline CDR1 is SGHRS and CDR2 is YFSETQ. V lost 0 bases and J 1 base, leaving 11 bases between the germline ends. CDR3 loop: CASSLAQTDSYEQYF. As DNA, the CDR3 is TGCGCCAGCAGCTTGGCCCAGACAGATTCCTACGAGCAGTACTTC.

The gene calls are TRBV19 and TRBJ1-3; D gene ambiguous. The CDR3 covers 14 residues. Germline V lookup: CDR1 LNHDA, CDR2 SQIVND (reference sequence). V lost 3 bases to trimming and J lost 3 bases, with 9 bases between them. Written as DNA, the CDR3 is TGTGCCAGTAGTATCTCGGAGGATGGAAACACCATATATTTT. Encoded protein: CASSISEDGNTIYF.

The chain joins TRBV5-1 to TRBJ1-6; no clear D gene. V lost 4 bases to trimming and J lost 10 bases, with 12 bases between them. Germline V gene sequence: CDR1 SGHRS, CDR2 YFSETQ. The CDR3 length is 13 residues. CDR3 loop: CASSDNRGSPLHF. The CDR3 DNA reads TGCGCCAGCAGCGACAACAGAGGGTCACCCCTCCACTTT.

This clone was observed once. The rearrangement links TRBV5-1 to TRBJ2-7, with 10 bases that match TRBD2. CDR3 size: 15 residues. CDR1 is SGHRS, CDR2 YFSETQ, per germline. With V trimmed by 4 bases and J by 2 bases, 6 bases remained unmatched. This CDR3 reads CASSLITSGTYEQYF. In nucleotides, the CDR3 is TGCGCCAGCAGCCTGATCACTAGCGGGACCTACGAGCAGTACTTC.

The rearrangement joins TRBV12-3 or TRBV12-4 to TRBJ1-1; no reliable D call. Trimming shortened V by 6 bases and J by 4 bases, and 12 bases separated the two germline ends. CDR3 length equals 13 residues. The CDR3 bases are TGTGCCAGCAGCCAAACCTGGAGCACTGAAGCTTTCTTT. It codes for CASSQTWSTEAFF.

The genes are TRBV7-9 and TRBJ1-6, with D maybe TRBD1 (5 bases). CDR3 length equals 14 residues. Germline loops: CDR1 SEHNR, CDR2 FQNEAQ (reference sequence). The V end lost 3 bases, the J end lost 6 bases, and 9 bases lay between the germline ends. Here the CDR3 reads CASSLDILNSPLHF. CDR3 nucleotides: TGTGCCAGCAGCTTGGACATTCTTAATTCACCCCTCCACTTT.

This CDR3 reads CASSLARQLNSPLHF. The CDR3 nucleotides read TGTGCCAGCAGCTTAGCGCGGCAGCTAAATTCACCCCTCCACTTT. The chain combines TRBV7-9 with TRBJ1-6; D remains unclear. The CDR3 length is 15 residues. Trimming removed 0 bases at V and 7 bases at J, with 10 bases between. CDR1 is SEHNR and CDR2 is FQNEAQ in the germline V gene (reference sequence).

CDR3 region: CASNPGGTLYEQYF. CDR3 nucleotide sequence: TGTGCCAGCAACCCTGGGGGGACCCTCTACGAGCAGTACTTC. V and J are TRBV28 and TRBJ2-7; possible D gene TRBD2, 6 bases. The CDR3 length is 14 residues. Trimming pared 7 bases from V and 3 bases from J, leaving 16 bases between. CDR1 and CDR2 (germline): MDHEN, SYDVKM.

J is TRBJ2-7 and V is TRBV2; D unresolved. There are 12 residues in the CDR3. Germline V gene sequence: CDR1 SNHLY, CDR2 FYNNEI. V dropped 5 bases and J dropped 3 bases, with 8 bases sitting between them. The CDR3 region has the DNA TGTGCCAGCAGTTATAGACTCTACGAGCAGTACTTC. It is translated as CASSYRLYEQYF. Looking up the rest from reference TRBV2 and TRBJ2-7 gives the full variable domain: EPEVTQTPSHQVTQMGQEVILRCVPISNHLYFYWYRQILGQKVEFLVSFYNNEISEKSEIFDDQFSVERPDGSNFTLKIRSTKLEDSAMYFCASSYRLYEQYFGPGTRLTVT.

The rearrangement uses TRBV4-3 and TRBJ2-3, with 7 bases that match TRBD2. Germline V gene sequence: CDR1 LGHNA, CDR2 YSLEER. J gave up 2 bases and V 1 base, and 9 bases lay outside the gene matches. The CDR3 length is 17 residues. The CDR3 is CASSQGAASGNTDTQYF. CDR3 nucleotide sequence: TGCGCCAGCAGCCAAGGGGCGGCTAGCGGAAACACAGATACGCAGTATTTT.

This clone was recorded only once. J is TRBJ2-2 and V is TRBV2; no firm D call. This CDR3 is built from 12 residues. The germline gives CDR1 SNHLY, CDR2 FYNNEI. V dropped 6 bases and J dropped 8 bases, with 10 bases sitting between them. CDR3 sequence: CASRPETGELFF. Written as DNA, the CDR3 is TGTGCCAGCAGACCTGAGACAGGGGAGCTGTTTTTT.

The V call is TRBV19, the J call TRBJ1-1, with TRBD1 identical over 7 bases. J was trimmed by 0 bases and V by 6 bases; bases with no gene match: 4. Per the germline V gene, CDR1 is LNHDA and CDR2 is SQIVND (reference sequence). There are 14 residues in the CDR3. CDR3 region: CASRRGPLNTEAFF. The DNA for the CDR3 is TGTGCCAGTAGGAGGGGGCCCCTGAACACTGAAGCTTTCTTT.

V usage is TRBV14 and J usage is TRBJ1-1; D gene ambiguous. The CDR3 totals 13 residues. Trimming cost V 4 bases and J 7 bases, with 13 bases left between them. Germline V gene lookup returns CDR1 SGHDN and CDR2 FVKESK. Here the CDR3 DNA reads TGTGCCAGCAGCCCCTCCAGTCTGCTTGAAGCTTTCTTT. This translates into CASSPSSLLEAFF.